This TCR beta chain was recorded in a study of T cells expressing NK-cell markers. Overall study results and limits: HCMV specificity was not established for the expanded NKG2C+ T cell clones.

For this clonotype: The antigen is unknown.

UMIs accompanied the 5'RACE template switching by which TCR beta cDNA was made. TCRdb derives one entry per CDR3 protein from the 5' RACE reads, leaving out DNA. The listing contains under 200,000 distinct CDR3 sequences. Germline V lookup: CDR1 SGHAT, CDR2 FQNNGV. The CDR3 has 14 residues. This clonotype was obtained from a woman aged 18 to 75 in good health. The sequenced material came from blood T cells: a sorted CD56 or NKG2C T cell subset, CD4+ or CD8+ T cells, or bulk PBMC T cells (not recorded which). The chain combines TRBV11-2 with TRBJ2-5; TCRdb selects TRBD1, and the lack of DNA leaves this call unchecked. CDR3: CASSNGPTGETQYF. The whole variable domain, filled in from reference TRBV11-2 and TRBJ2-5, reads EAGVAQSPRYKIIEKRQSVAFWCNPISGHATLYWYQQILGQGPKLLIQFQNNGVVDDSQLPKDRFSAERLKGVDSTLKIQPAKLEDSAVYLCASSNGPTGETQYFGPGTRLLVL.